Sequencing of this TCR beta chain was carried out in a study of response to subunit inactivated influenza vaccine. General study results and limits: Each seasonal influenza vaccination recruits few new T cells, the authors suggested.

This clonotype was seen once. Its antigen remains unknown. From germline, CDR1 is SNHLY and CDR2 FYNNEI. The V and J ends lost 4 bases and 4 bases respectively, with 14 bases between them. This CDR3 is 14 amino acids long. TCRdb passed the RT-PCR reads through MiXCR, listing each CDR3 protein once. There are under 200,000 distinct CDR3 sequences in the sample; about 11% occur only once, and about an eighth lies in the top ten. This clonotype was obtained from a man between 50 and 59 years old who received an inactivated influenza vaccine. V and J are TRBV2 and TRBJ2-7; unclear D gene. The starting material was non-naive T cells sorted from PBMCs, obtained about 40 days after vaccination. The CDR3 nucleotides read TGTGCCAGCAGTGTAGGGCACCAAGGGTACGAGCAGTACTTC. Translation: CASSVGHQGYEQYF.